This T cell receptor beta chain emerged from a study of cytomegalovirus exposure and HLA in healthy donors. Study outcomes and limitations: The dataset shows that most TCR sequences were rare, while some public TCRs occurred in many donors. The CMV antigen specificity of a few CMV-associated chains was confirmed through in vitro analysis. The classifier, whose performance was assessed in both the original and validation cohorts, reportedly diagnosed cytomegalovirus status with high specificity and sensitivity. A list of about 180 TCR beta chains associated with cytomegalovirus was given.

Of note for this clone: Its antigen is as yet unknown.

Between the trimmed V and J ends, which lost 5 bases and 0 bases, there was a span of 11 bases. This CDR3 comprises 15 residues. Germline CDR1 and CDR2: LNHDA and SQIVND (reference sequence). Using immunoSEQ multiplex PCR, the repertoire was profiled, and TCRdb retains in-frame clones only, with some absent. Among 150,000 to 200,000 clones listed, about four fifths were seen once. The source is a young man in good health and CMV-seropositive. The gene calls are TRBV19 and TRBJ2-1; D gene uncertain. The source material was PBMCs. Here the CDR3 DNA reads TGTGCCAGTAGTCCTCTCCCGGGCTCCTACAATGAGCAGTTCTTC. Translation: CASSPLPGSYNEQFF.